This T cell receptor beta chain was profiled in a study of shared clonotypes between healthy human individuals. Looked up from germline, CDR1 is SGHNT and CDR2 is YYREEE (reference sequence). The V and J ends lost 4 bases and 5 bases, in that order; junction bases with no gene match: 9. The CDR3 is 15 residues long. Ten immunoSEQ deep assay plates held the unsorted PBMC DNA. Sequencing used immunoSEQ multiplex PCR; TCRdb keeps in-frame clones, though not all of them. The data contain about half a million clones, 65% to 85% of them seen just once; the ten biggest clones take up roughly 13%. What was sequenced was PBMCs. The clonotype was recovered from a woman aged 35 to 49 in good health. Some clones in this sample may be carry-over from other donors' samples. The rearrangement uses TRBV5-4 and TRBJ2-7, with 10 bases lining up with TRBD2. The CDR3 nucleotides read TGTGCCAGCAGCATGCCTCCTAGCGGGAGTAACGAGCAGTACTTC. Amino acids: CASSMPPSGSNEQYF.